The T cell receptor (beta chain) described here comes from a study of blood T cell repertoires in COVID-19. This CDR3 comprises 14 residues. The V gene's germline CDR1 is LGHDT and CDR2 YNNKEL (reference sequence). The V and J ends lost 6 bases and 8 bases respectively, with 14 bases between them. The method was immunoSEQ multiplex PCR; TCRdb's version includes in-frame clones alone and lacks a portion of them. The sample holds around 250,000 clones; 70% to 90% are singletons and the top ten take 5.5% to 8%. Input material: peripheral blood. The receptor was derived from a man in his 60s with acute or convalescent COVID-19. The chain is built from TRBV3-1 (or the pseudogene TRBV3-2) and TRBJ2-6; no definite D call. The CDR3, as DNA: TGTGCCAGCAGTTCCGACGGAGCTCCCAACGTCCTGACTTTC. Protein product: CASSSDGAPNVLTF.